These 8 T cell receptor beta chains were all obtained from the same sample, sequenced in a study of blood T cell repertoires in COVID-19. The method was immunoSEQ multiplex PCR; TCRdb's version includes in-frame clones alone and lacks a portion of them. The data show tens of thousands of clones, 85% to 90% seen once. Sequenced: peripheral blood. These receptors all stem from a woman aged 80 or over in a cohort sampled during active or convalescent COVID-19.

This clone showed up just once. J is TRBJ1-2 and V is TRBV9; D gene uncertain. The CDR3 has 14 residues. Trimming pared 0 bases from V and 4 bases from J, leaving 10 bases between. Germline CDR1 is SGDLS and CDR2 is YYNGEE. DNA of the CDR3: TGTGCCAGCAGCGTAGGCACAGCCCCCTATGGCTACACCTTC. Its protein is CASSVGTAPYGYTF.

This clone showed up just once. This chain connects TRBV10-2 to TRBJ2-7; tentatively, D is TRBD1 (6 bases). V lost 7 bases and J 2 bases, leaving 15 bases between the germline ends. This CDR3 has 14 residues. The germline CDR1 and CDR2 sequences are WSHSY and SAAADI. CDR3 region: CASNLDRAAYEQYF. CDR3 coding DNA: TGCGCCAGCAATCTGGACAGAGCCGCCTACGAGCAGTACTTC.

The rearrangement uses TRBV28 and TRBJ2-7; 11 bases are a match to TRBD2. V gave up 7 bases and J gave up 3 bases; unmatched junction bases: 2. The CDR3 has 13 residues. Germline CDR1 reads MDHEN; CDR2 reads SYDVKM. The CDR3 DNA sequence: TGTGCCAGCAAACTAGCGGGGGACTACGAGCAGTACTTC. This codes for CASKLAGDYEQYF.

With respect to this clone: In the same sample, other DNA sequences code for this CDR3. The chain recombines TRBV6-5 with TRBJ2-7, with 9 bases matching TRBD1. The length of the CDR3 is 14 residues. The germline CDR1 and CDR2 sequences are MNHEY and SVGAGI. V lost 7 bases, J lost 2 bases, and 6 bases stayed unmatched. The CDR3 DNA follows: TGTGCCAGCAACCCGGGACAGGGACCCTACGAGCAGTACGTC. It codes for CASNPGQGPYEQYV.

The chain carries TRBV6-5 and TRBJ1-1; possibly TRBD1 for D (5 bases). With 7 bases removed from V and 8 bases from J, the gap between germline ends came to 17 bases. The CDR3 has 13 amino acids. The germline V gene encodes CDR1 MNHEY and CDR2 SVGAGI. CDR3 sequence: CASTITSGREAFF. As DNA, the CDR3 is TGTGCCAGCACTATTACCTCAGGGCGAGAAGCTTTCTTT.

A few counts support this clone. CDR3 sequence (DNA): TGCAGCGTTGTCGAGAAGCAAGCTTTCTTT. Its protein product is CSVVEKQAFF. This sequence joins TRBV29-1 and TRBJ1-1; D is unresolved. Germline loops: CDR1 SQVTM, CDR2 ANQGSEA. Between the trimmed V and J ends, which lost 4 bases and 9 bases, there was a span of 9 bases. There are 10 residues in the CDR3.

The CDR3 is CASSLGHTDTQYF. CDR3 DNA: TGTGCCAGCAGCTTAGGTCACACAGATACGCAGTATTTT. The chain employs TRBV11-3 and TRBJ2-3; no clear D. CDR3 size: 13 residues. CDR1 and CDR2 (germline): SGHNT, YENEEA. Trimming left V 1 base short and J 2 bases short, with 4 bases between.

The CDR3 loop is CASETDTNTEAFF. CDR3 bases: TGTGCCAGCGAGACAGATACGAACACTGAAGCTTTCTTT. The chain links TRBV2 to TRBJ1-1, with D tentatively TRBD1 (5 bases). Per germline, CDR1 SNHLY and CDR2 FYNNEI. The CDR3 length is 13 residues. The V end lost 8 bases, the J end lost 1 base, and 11 bases lay between the germline ends.